The 20 T cell receptor beta chains listed next were all sequenced from one sample in a study of blood T cell repertoires in COVID-19. Sequencing used immunoSEQ multiplex PCR; TCRdb keeps in-frame clones, though not all of them. The sample carries roughly 70,000 clones, roughly four fifths recorded once. The sample comprised peripheral blood. Receptors originate from a woman aged 60-70 years with acute or convalescent COVID-19.

The genes are TRBV18 and TRBJ2-1, with D possibly being TRBD2 (6 bases). Trimming shortened V by 3 bases and J by 0 bases, and 15 bases separated the two germline ends. CDR1 is KGHSH and CDR2 is LQKENI in the germline V gene. CDR3 length equals 17 residues. In DNA form, the CDR3 reads TGTGCCAGCTCACCGTCAGCGGGTCCGAGCTCCTACAATGAGCAGTTCTTC. Residues: CASSPSAGPSSYNEQFF.

The chain is built from TRBV3-1 (or the pseudogene TRBV3-2) and TRBJ1-1; D call uncertain. The V gene's germline CDR1 is LGHDT and CDR2 YNNKEL (reference sequence). V was shortened by 1 base and J by 3 bases, with 6 bases between the two germline ends. The CDR3 extends over 13 amino acids. CDR3 bases: TGTGCCAGCAGCCAAGTCTTCGACACTGAAGCTTTCTTT. Its translation is CASSQVFDTEAFF.

The V gene is TRBV11-2, the J gene TRBJ1-6; the D gene is possibly TRBD1 (5 bases). CDR1 is SGHAT and CDR2 is FQNNGV in the germline V gene. The CDR3 is 17 residues long. V lost 1 base and J 2 bases, leaving 12 bases between the germline ends. CDR3 sequence: CASSLAPTAPYNSPLHF. In DNA, the CDR3 is TGTGCCAGCAGCTTAGCACCGACAGCCCCCTATAATTCACCCCTCCACTTT.

J is TRBJ1-1 and V is TRBV6-5; 9 positions match TRBD1. V lost 5 bases and J lost 7; bases outside the gene matches: 11. The germline V gene encodes CDR1 MNHEY and CDR2 SVGAGI. The CDR3 sequence is 15 residues long. CDR3 residues: CASSLEGQGILEAFF. CDR3 coding DNA: TGTGCCAGCAGTCTAGAGGGACAGGGTATACTTGAAGCTTTCTTT.

Comments on this clone: The junction departs from germline at one end; a sequencing error may be responsible. The rearrangement uses TRBV6-6 and TRBJ1-2; TRBD1 is a possible D gene (6 bases). This CDR3 is 16 amino acids long. Germline assignment: CDR1 MNHNY and CDR2 SVGAGI (reference sequence). The CDR3 spells CASSDSYRDTNYGYTF. The CDR3 bases are TGTGCCAGCAGTGACTCTTACAGGGACACTAACTATGGCTACACCTTC.

This clone was recorded only once. This rearrangement joins TRBV7-2 to TRBJ2-1; unclear D gene. The germline CDR1 and CDR2 sequences are SGHTA and FQGNSA. This CDR3 contains 15 residues. Deletions cut 5 bases from V and 6 bases from J, with 17 bases between. This CDR3 is CASSPDWSLGNEQFF. CDR3 DNA: TGTGCCAGCAGCCCCGACTGGTCTTTAGGCAATGAGCAGTTCTTC.

The rearrangement joins TRBV14 to TRBJ1-1, with D tentatively TRBD1 (5 bases). Germline V gene lookup returns CDR1 SGHDN and CDR2 FVKESK. The V end was cut by 0 bases, the J end by 1 base, with 15 bases between. The CDR3 totals 17 residues. CDR3 DNA sequence: TGTGCCAGCAGCCAAGATCTGACACTCCAGGGGAACACTGAAGCTTTCTTT. Protein: CASSQDLTLQGNTEAFF.

The V gene is TRBV6-5, the J gene TRBJ1-6, with D tentatively TRBD1 (6 bases). The CDR3 runs 15 residues. The germline gives CDR1 MNHEY, CDR2 SVGAGI. Trimming cost V 6 bases and J 7 bases, with 16 bases left between them. CDR3 residues: CASRIQQGQNSPLHF. CDR3 nucleotides: TGTGCCAGCAGAATACAACAGGGCCAAAATTCACCCCTCCACTTT.

The chain joins TRBV13 to TRBJ2-1, with D unclear. The CDR3 sequence is 15 residues long. Germline CDR1 reads PRHDT; CDR2 reads FYEKMQ (reference sequence). V was trimmed by 2 bases and J by 3 bases, leaving 11 bases between them. The CDR3 DNA follows: TGTGCCAGCAGCTTATACTCTAACTTCTACAATGAGCAGTTCTTC. Protein: CASSLYSNFYNEQFF.

The CDR3 DNA follows: TGTGCCAGCAGTTACACGTCGGGTTATGGCTACACCTTC. Amino acids: CASSYTSGYGYTF. The V call is TRBV6-6, the J call TRBJ1-2; no clear D gene. Germline V gene sequence: CDR1 MNHNY, CDR2 SVGAGI (reference sequence). This CDR3 has 13 amino acids. Trimming removed 2 bases from V and 5 bases from J, with 9 bases in between.

The chain has TRBV4-1 and TRBJ2-3, with 9 bases fitting TRBD2. Germline lookup yields CDR1 MGHRA and CDR2 YSYEKL. Trimming took 4 bases from V and 3 from J; bases not matched to a gene: 11. The CDR3 contains 17 residues. For the CDR3, the DNA is TGCGCCAGCAGCCCCTTGAGCGCCCTAGCGGGGACAGATACGCAGTATTTT. It is translated as CASSPLSALAGTDTQYF.

The chain carries TRBV18 and TRBJ1-5; a possible D gene is TRBD1 (5 bases). This CDR3 is built from 16 residues. Germline CDR1 KGHSH, CDR2 LQKENI. Trimming left V 5 bases short and J 3 bases short, with 17 bases between. Written as DNA, the CDR3 is TGTGCCAGCTCAGAGATATTAGGAGGGGCCAATCAGCCCCAGCATTTT. Translating it yields CASSEILGGANQPQHF.

This chain joins TRBV10-2 and TRBJ1-2; 9 nucleotides line up with TRBD1. Germline CDR1 reads WSHSY; CDR2 reads SAAADI. J gave up 8 bases and V 3 bases, and 4 bases lay outside the gene matches. This CDR3 is built from 13 residues. The CDR3 sequence: CASSDNRGRGYTF. The CDR3 DNA reads TGCGCCAGCAGTGACAACAGGGGGCGAGGCTACACCTTC.

The chain employs TRBV30 and TRBJ1-2; D not certain. V shed 3 bases and J shed 5 bases, with 13 bases lying between them. The length of the CDR3 is 13 residues. Germline V gives CDR1 GTSNPN, CDR2 SVGIG (reference sequence). The CDR3 DNA is TGTGCCTGGAGGCGGGGTCCCTCGTATGGCTACACCTTC. This translates into CAWRRGPSYGYTF. Combining the CDR3 with reference TRBV30 and TRBJ1-2 gives the whole variable domain SQTIHQWPATLVQPVGSPLSLECTVEGTSNPNLYWYRQAAGRGLQLLFYSVGIGQISSEVPQNLSASRPQDRQFILSSKKLLLSDSGFYLCAWRRGPSYGYTFGSGTRLTVV.

The V and J genes are TRBV18 and TRBJ1-2; no firm D call. Germline V gene sequence: CDR1 KGHSH, CDR2 LQKENI. The CDR3 length is 13 residues. Deletions cut 3 bases from V and 6 bases from J, with 11 bases between. CDR3 region: CASSPPTGNGYTF. The DNA for the CDR3 is TGTGCCAGCTCACCGCCAACGGGAAATGGCTACACCTTC.

The V call is TRBV6-1, the J call TRBJ1-5, with 8 bases fitting TRBD1. V shed 2 bases and J 3 bases; nucleotides not matched to a gene: 9. CDR3 length equals 17 residues. The germline V gene encodes CDR1 MNHNS and CDR2 SASEGT. The CDR3 here is CASSETTGGSVNQPQHF. In nucleotides, the CDR3 is TGTGCCAGCAGTGAAACTACAGGGGGGTCCGTCAATCAGCCCCAGCATTTT.

This clone was counted once. The J gene is TRBJ2-1, the V gene TRBV5-6; no definite D call. Deletions cut 1 base from V and 0 bases from J, with 11 bases between. Germline CDR1 and CDR2: SGHDT and YYEEEE. The CDR3 consists of 16 residues. CDR3 DNA: TGTGCCAGCAGCTTGACACCTTCCGTCTCCTACAATGAGCAGTTCTTC. It is translated as CASSLTPSVSYNEQFF. Supplemented by reference TRBV5-6 and TRBJ2-1, the full variable domain reads DAGVTQSPTHLIKTRGQQVTLRCSPKSGHDTVSWYQQALGQGPQFIFQYYEEEERQRGNFPDRFSGHQFPNYSSELNVNALLLGDSALYLCASSLTPSVSYNEQFFGPGTRLTVL.

This chain links TRBV4-1 with TRBJ1-4, with TRBD1 matching over 11 bases. Germline-derived CDR1 and CDR2 are MGHRA and YSYEKL. V shed 4 bases, J shed 7 bases, and the junction held 5 bases outside the gene matches. The CDR3 spans 15 residues. In DNA form, the CDR3 reads TGCGCCAGCAGCCTGGACAGGGGGCGAACTGAAAAACTGTTTTTT. It is translated as CASSLDRGRTEKLFF.

The chain has TRBV9 and TRBJ1-2, with D perhaps TRBD1 (6 bases). The CDR3 runs 13 residues. The ends were cut back, 3 bases at V and 4 bases at J, with 10 bases in the middle. Germline V gene lookup returns CDR1 SGDLS and CDR2 YYNGEE. For the CDR3, the DNA is TGTGCCAGCAGCGCAGGACAGAGCTATGGCTACACCTTC. Protein: CASSAGQSYGYTF.

This clone has only a few counts. The chain recombines TRBV10-3 with TRBJ2-2, with TRBD1 matching over 10 bases. J gave up 4 bases and V 6 bases, and 5 bases lay outside the gene matches. This CDR3 is built from 15 residues. The V gene's germline CDR1 is ENHRY and CDR2 SYGVKD. The CDR3 here is CAISRTGGSTGELFF. The DNA for the CDR3 is TGTGCCATCAGCAGGACAGGGGGGAGCACCGGGGAGCTGTTTTTT.